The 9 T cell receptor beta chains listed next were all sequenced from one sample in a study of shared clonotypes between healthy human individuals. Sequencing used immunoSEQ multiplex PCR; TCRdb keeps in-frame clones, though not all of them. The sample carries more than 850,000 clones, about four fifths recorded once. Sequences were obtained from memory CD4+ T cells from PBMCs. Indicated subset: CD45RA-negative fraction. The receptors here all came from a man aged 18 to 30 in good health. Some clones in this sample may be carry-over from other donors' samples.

CDR3 amino acids: CASSLFGRITEAFF. The CDR3 region has the DNA TGTGCCAGCAGTTTATTCGGGCGGATCACTGAAGCTTTCTTT. The gene calls are TRBV28 and TRBJ1-1, with D unclear. The CDR3 is 14 amino acids. Germline values: CDR1 MDHEN, CDR2 SYDVKM. V was clipped by 1 base and J by 4 bases, with 10 bases between them.

CDR3 residues: CASGLVLLGGVYTEAFF. CDR3 DNA sequence: TGTGCTAGTGGTTTGGTACTCTTGGGAGGGGTGTACACTGAAGCTTTCTTT. The chain uses TRBV12-5 and TRBJ1-1; tentative D call: TRBD1 (5 bases). V lost 0 bases, J lost 3 bases, and 17 bases lay in between. CDR1 is LGHNT, CDR2 FRNRAP, per germline. The CDR3 length is 17 residues.

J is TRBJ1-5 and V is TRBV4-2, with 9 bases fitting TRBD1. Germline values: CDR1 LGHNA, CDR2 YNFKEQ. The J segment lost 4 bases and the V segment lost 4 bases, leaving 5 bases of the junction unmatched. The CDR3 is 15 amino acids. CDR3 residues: CASSREDRGNQPQHF. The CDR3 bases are TGTGCCAGCAGCCGTGAGGACAGGGGTAATCAGCCCCAGCATTTT.

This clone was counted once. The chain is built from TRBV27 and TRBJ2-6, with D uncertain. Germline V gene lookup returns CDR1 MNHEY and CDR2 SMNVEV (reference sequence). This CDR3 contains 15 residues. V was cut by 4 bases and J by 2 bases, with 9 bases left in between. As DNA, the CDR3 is TGTGCCAGCAGTTCCCAAAGGGCTGGGGCCAACGTCCTGACTTTC. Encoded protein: CASSSQRAGANVLTF.

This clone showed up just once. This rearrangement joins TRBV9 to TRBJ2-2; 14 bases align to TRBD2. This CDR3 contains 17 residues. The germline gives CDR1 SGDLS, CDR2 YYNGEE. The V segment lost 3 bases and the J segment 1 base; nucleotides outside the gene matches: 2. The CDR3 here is CASSGGTSGRNTGELFF. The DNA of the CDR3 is TGTGCCAGCAGCGGAGGGACTAGCGGGAGGAACACCGGGGAGCTGTTTTTT.

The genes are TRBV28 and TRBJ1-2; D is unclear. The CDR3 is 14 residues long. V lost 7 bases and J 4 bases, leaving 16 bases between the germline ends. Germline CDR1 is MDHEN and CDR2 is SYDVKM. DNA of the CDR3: TGTGCCAGCATTACCTCGGCACCCTCCTATGGCTACACCTTC. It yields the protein CASITSAPSYGYTF.

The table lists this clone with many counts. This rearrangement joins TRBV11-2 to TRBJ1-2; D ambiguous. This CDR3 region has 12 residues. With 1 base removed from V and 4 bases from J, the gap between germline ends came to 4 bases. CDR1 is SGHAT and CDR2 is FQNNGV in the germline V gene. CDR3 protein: CASSLGLYGYTF. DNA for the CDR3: TGTGCCAGCAGCTTAGGGCTCTATGGCTACACCTTC.

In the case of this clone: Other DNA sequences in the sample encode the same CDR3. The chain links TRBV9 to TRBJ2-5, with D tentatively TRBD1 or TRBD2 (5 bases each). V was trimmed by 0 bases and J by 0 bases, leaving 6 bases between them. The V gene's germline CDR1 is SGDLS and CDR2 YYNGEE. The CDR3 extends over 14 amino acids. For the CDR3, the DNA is TGTGCCAGCAGCGTAGGGGGGAACCAAGAGACCCAGTACTTC. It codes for CASSVGGNQETQYF.

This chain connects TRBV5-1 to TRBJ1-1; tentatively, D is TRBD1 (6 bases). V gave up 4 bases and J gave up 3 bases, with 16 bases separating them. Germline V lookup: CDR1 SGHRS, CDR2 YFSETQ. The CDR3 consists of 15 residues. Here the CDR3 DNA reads TGCGCCAGCAGCCTCCCCAGGGGCTCGGACACTGAAGCTTTCTTT. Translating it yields CASSLPRGSDTEAFF.